A selection of T cell receptor beta chains follows, all from one sample in a study of T cells after yellow fever vaccination. A single record per CDR3 protein comes from TCRdb applying MiXCR to the 5' RACE reads. The table records a few hundred thousand distinct CDR3 sequences, roughly 12% of them present only once. The specimen was PBMCs, collected on the day of the first yellow fever vaccination. These receptors all come from a man younger than 35 who received the YFV17D yellow fever vaccine. The CDR3 runs from the conserved cysteine through the conserved F or W. A D gene is named only where the DNA matches it firmly. Where a row states a size, it is once, few, many or the class of an expanded clone; other rows omit it.

TRBD2 - TRBJ2-1 TRBV7-9 TGTGCCAGCTTAGGGCTAGCGGGGGGTATCTACAATGAGCAGTTCTTC CASLGLAGGIYNEQFF
- few TRBJ2-3 TRBV6-1 TGTGCCAGCAAGAGAACAGGCACAGATACGCAGTATTTT CASKRTGTDTQYF
TRBD1 many TRBJ1-6 TRBV7-2 TGTGCCAGCAGCCCTCGGACAGGGGATTCACCCCTCCACTTT CASSPRTGDSPLHF
- - TRBJ2-5 TRBV20-1 TGCAGTGCTATGGGGGGTGAGACCCAGTACTTC CSAMGGETQYF
TRBD2 - TRBJ2-1 TRBV7-6 TGTGCCAGCAGCTCGGCCGGGGGGGTCAATGAGCAGTTCTTC CASSSAGGVNEQFF
- few TRBJ1-1 TRBV10-3 TGTGCCATCAGTGCGGGGGGACCTGAAGCTTTCTTT CAISAGGPEAFF
- many TRBJ2-4 TRBV7-2 TGTGCCAGCAGCTTGGGGCCACTAAACATTCAGTACTTC CASSLGPLNIQYF
TRBD1 few TRBJ1-5 TRBV2 TGTGCCAGCAACAGGGACAGGGGCACGGAGCCCCAGCATTTT CASNRDRGTEPQHF
- many TRBJ1-5 TRBV7-2 TGTGCCAGCAGCCGGCAAAGGGTTCAGCCCCAGCATTTT CASSRQRVQPQHF
- - TRBJ2-7 TRBV12-3/TRBV12-4 TGTGCCAGCACCATAATGACAGGCACCTACGAGCAGTACTTC CASTIMTGTYEQYF
- - TRBJ1-2 TRBV20-1 TGCAGTGCCCAGCCTCCAGGCTATGGCTACACCTTC CSAQPPGYGYTF
- - TRBJ1-1 TRBV7-3 TGTGCCAGCAGCTTAGGGGGCCCCATGAACACTGAAGCTTTCTTT CASSLGGPMNTEAFF
TRBD1 few TRBJ2-5 TRBV6-2/TRBV6-3 TGTGCCAGCAGTTACTCCGGGACAGGGGCTCAAGAGACCCAGTACTTC CASSYSGTGAQETQYF
- - TRBJ1-4 TRBV5-1 TGCGCCAGCAGATCTGACAGAGCTGATGAAAAACTGTTTTTT CASRSDRADEKLFF
- few TRBJ2-2 TRBV12-3/TRBV12-4 TGTGCCAGCAGTTTAGCAACCGCCGGGACCCCCGGGGAGCTGTTTTTT CASSLATAGTPGELFF
TRBD1 many TRBJ2-7 TRBV5-1 TGCGCCAGCAGCGGGGTGACAGGGAAGGTAGGCTACGAGCAGTACTTC CASSGVTGKVGYEQYF
- - TRBJ1-1 TRBV7-2 TGTGCCAGCAGTTCTCGGGGGGGCGGGACTGAAGCTTTCTTT CASSSRGGGTEAFF
- - TRBJ1-5 TRBV4-2 TGTGCCAGCAGCCAAGAGTATAATCAGCCCCAGCATTTT CASSQEYNQPQHF
TRBD1 - TRBJ2-7 TRBV18 TGTGCCAGCTCGCCACCAGGGACAGACTTCTACGAGCAGTACTTC CASSPPGTDFYEQYF
TRBD1 few TRBJ2-1 TRBV7-2 TGTGCCAGCAGCCGTACCATCCCCCGGGACAGATACAATGAGCAGTTCTTC CASSRTIPRDRYNEQFF
- few TRBJ2-2 TRBV7-6 TGTGCCAGCAGCCAGCAATCTGGACACCGAAACACCGGGGAGCTGTTTTTT CASSQQSGHRNTGELFF
- few TRBJ1-3 TRBV16 TGTGCCAGCAGCCAAAACTCTGGAAACACCATATATTTT CASSQNSGNTIYF
- few TRBJ1-6 TRBV27 TGTGCCAGCGCAGGGTTAGGTTCACCCCTCCACTTT CASAGLGSPLHF
- few TRBJ1-2 TRBV6-1 TGTGCCAGCAGTGACGGACAGTATTCTAACTATGGCTACACCTTC CASSDGQYSNYGYTF
- once TRBJ2-1 TRBV25-1 TGTGCCAGCAGTGAAGTCGAGACAACGAGAAATGAGCAGTTCTTC CASSEVETTRNEQFF
- - TRBJ2-2 TRBV7-9 TGTGCCAGCACCCCCCCTTCGGGCACCGGGGAGCTGTTTTTT CASTPPSGTGELFF
- few TRBJ1-1 TRBV3-1 TGTGCCAGCAGCCAAGTCCGGGGCGCCGACCTTCCTTTCTTT CASSQVRGADLPFF
TRBD1 few TRBJ1-1 TRBV28 TGTGCCAGCAGCACCTCCCTGTCGGGGACAGGATATGAAGCTTTCTTT CASSTSLSGTGYEAFF
- many TRBJ1-4 TRBV5-1 TGCGCCAGCAGCCCCCGGGACCCAATGGATGAAAAACTGTTTTTT CASSPRDPMDEKLFF
TRBD1 few TRBJ2-5 TRBV6-1 TGTGCCAGCAGTGACGCGGGACAGGGGGAAGAGACCCAGTACTTC CASSDAGQGEETQYF
- - TRBJ2-3 TRBV24-1 TGTGCCACCAGTGATGGGGGGGCACAGTATTTT CATSDGGAQYF
- few TRBJ2-4 TRBV4-2 TGTGCCAGCAGCCCTTTACCAGGGTTAAGTGCCAAAAACATTCAGTACTTC CASSPLPGLSAKNIQYF
TRBD2 few TRBJ2-7 TRBV6-4 TGTGCCAGCAGCGTAATAGCGGGGAGCTCCTACGAGCAGTACTTC CASSVIAGSSYEQYF
TRBD2 many TRBJ2-3 TRBV29-1 TGCAGCGTTGTGTCTAGCGGGGCAGATACGCAGTATTTT CSVVSSGADTQYF
TRBD1 - TRBJ2-3 TRBV12-3/TRBV12-4 TGTGCCAGCAGCGGGACAGGGACAGGGTATACGCAGTATTTT CASSGTGTGYTQYF
- few TRBJ2-3 TRBV10-3 TGTGCCATCAGGGGAAGGAGCACAGATACGCAGTATTTT CAIRGRSTDTQYF
- - TRBJ2-4 TRBV20-1 TGCAGTGCCTCGGGCGTTAAAAACATTCAGTACTTC CSASGVKNIQYF
- - TRBJ2-4 TRBV11-2 TGTGCCAGCAGCTTAGAGTCGTCAAACATTCAGTACTTC CASSLESSNIQYF
TRBD2 - TRBJ2-1 TRBV12-3/TRBV12-4 TGTGCCAGCAGTCGGACTAGCGGAGACAATGAGCAGTTCTTC CASSRTSGDNEQFF
- - TRBJ1-6 TRBV12-3/TRBV12-4 TGTGCCAGCAGTTTTAAATCCTATAATTCACCCCTCCACTTT CASSFKSYNSPLHF
TRBD2 few TRBJ2-3 TRBV29-1 TGCAGCGTCGAACTAGCGGGGCCCACAGATACGCAGTATTTT CSVELAGPTDTQYF
- - TRBJ2-1 TRBV7-9 TGTGCCAGCAGCTGGCCAAAGTGGGAATCCTACAATGAGCAGTTCTTC CASSWPKWESYNEQFF
- - TRBJ2-2 TRBV5-1 TGCGCCAGCAGCTCCGCGGTCACCTCGAACACCGGGGAGCTGTTTTTT CASSSAVTSNTGELFF
- few TRBJ1-2 TRBV9 TGTGCCAGCAGCGTAGACAAGGGGGAAAACTATGGCTACACCTTC CASSVDKGENYGYTF
- - TRBJ2-3 TRBV12-3/TRBV12-4 TGTGCCAGCAGTTTGTTCGAGGGCACAGATACGCAGTATTTT CASSLFEGTDTQYF
- - TRBJ2-3 TRBV24-1 TGTGCCACCAGTGACTCCGGGACAACTAGCACAGATACGCAGTATTTT CATSDSGTTSTDTQYF
- few TRBJ2-3 TRBV12-3/TRBV12-4 TGTGCCAGCAGCAGGGACGGCCCCGATACGCAGTATTTT CASSRDGPDTQYF
TRBD2 - TRBJ2-5 TRBV19 TGTGCCAGTAGTATCACTAGCGGGGGAGTACAGATCCAGTACTTC CASSITSGGVQIQYF
- many TRBJ1-1 TRBV5-1 TGCGCCAGCAGCTTCTATGCGGGTGGTGGTGTGAACACTGAAGCTTTCTTT CASSFYAGGGVNTEAFF